These 15 T cell receptor beta chains came from one sample sequenced in a study of blood T cell repertoires in COVID-19. Assay: immunoSEQ multiplex PCR; the TCRdb copy retains only in-frame clones and omits some. The table shows some 120,000 clones, with just under 85% occurring only once. Source material: peripheral blood. The receptors stem from a woman aged 45-65 years with acute or convalescent COVID-19.

The chain joins TRBV2 to TRBJ1-2, with TRBD1 matching 7 bases. This CDR3 spans 13 amino acids. Germline CDR1 reads SNHLY; CDR2 reads FYNNEI. V trimming: 7 bases; J trimming: 4 bases; junction bases outside the gene matches: 6. CDR3 protein: CASNPGTVYGYTF. In nucleotides, the CDR3 is TGTGCCAGCAACCCGGGGACAGTCTATGGCTACACCTTC.

CDR3 sequence reads: CASSEARGGMVVQPQHF. In nucleotides, the CDR3 is TGTGCCAGCAGTGAAGCGCGGGGAGGGATGGTGGTTCAGCCCCAGCATTTT. The chain joins TRBV6-1 to TRBJ1-5; no clear D gene. V was pared by 0 bases and J by 6 bases, with 18 bases between. The CDR3 has 17 residues. Looked up from germline, CDR1 is MNHNS and CDR2 is SASEGT.

The chain couples TRBV20-1 to TRBJ1-6; D might be TRBD1 (6 bases). Trimming pared 5 bases from V and 7 bases from J, leaving 12 bases between. This CDR3 contains 13 residues. Germline V lookup: CDR1 DFQATT, CDR2 SNEGSKA (reference sequence). This CDR3 is CSAGGGSNSPLHF. Written as DNA, the CDR3 is TGCAGTGCTGGTGGGGGCAGCAATTCACCCCTCCACTTT.

This clone was recorded only once. The chain links TRBV14 to TRBJ2-5; D ambiguous. Germline V gives CDR1 SGHDN, CDR2 FVKESK. V was pared by 1 base and J by 0 bases, with 15 bases between. The CDR3 length is 17 residues. The CDR3 sequence is CASSQGLSRAYQETQYF. The CDR3 region has the DNA TGTGCCAGCAGCCAAGGCTTGTCCCGAGCGTACCAAGAGACCCAGTACTTC. Filled out from reference TRBV14 and TRBJ2-5, the complete variable domain reads EAGVTQFPSHSVIEKGQTVTLRCDPISGHDNLYWYRRVMGKEIKFLLHFVKESKQDESGMPNNRFLAERTGGTYSTLKVQPAELEDSGVYFCASSQGLSRAYQETQYFGPGTRLLVL.

V gene TRBV10-2 combines with J gene TRBJ1-6; D perhaps matches TRBD1 (6 bases). The germline CDR1 and CDR2 sequences are WSHSY and SAAADI. The CDR3 covers 14 residues. The ends were cut back, 6 bases at V and 5 bases at J, with 11 bases in the middle. The chain's CDR3 is CASSRQAHNSPLHF. DNA of the CDR3: TGCGCCAGCAGCAGACAGGCCCATAATTCACCCCTCCACTTT.

This clone was detected only once. The V call is TRBV5-8, the J call TRBJ1-2; D perhaps matches TRBD1 (6 bases). Trimming left V 2 bases short and J 0 bases short, with 11 bases between. The CDR3 contains 15 residues. The germline gives CDR1 SGHTS, CDR2 YDEGEE. In DNA form, the CDR3 reads TGTGCCAGCAGCTTCGGGACACATACTAACTATGGCTACACCTTC. Protein: CASSFGTHTNYGYTF. Using reference TRBV5-8 and TRBJ1-2 for the parts outside the CDR3, the full variable domain is EAGVTQSPTHLIKTRGQQATLRCSPISGHTSVYWYQQALGLGLQFLLWYDEGEERNRGNFPPRFSGRQFPNYSSELNVNALELEDSALYLCASSFGTHTNYGYTFGSGTRLTVV.

This chain uses TRBV19 with TRBJ2-5; D call uncertain. Germline V lookup: CDR1 LNHDA, CDR2 SQIVND (reference sequence). CDR3 length: 13 residues. Between the trimmed V and J ends, which lost 1 base and 4 bases, there was a span of 7 bases. CDR3 amino acids: CASSIGATETQYF. CDR3 nucleotide sequence: TGTGCCAGTAGTATAGGAGCGACAGAGACCCAGTACTTC.

The chain uses TRBV2 and TRBJ2-1; 8 bases are a match to TRBD1. Germline V CDR1 and CDR2: SNHLY, FYNNEI. The ends lost 3 bases at V and 8 bases at J; junction bases unmatched: 12. CDR3 length: 16 residues. CDR3 sequence reads: CASSDRGQEGRDEQFF. The DNA of the CDR3 is TGTGCCAGCAGTGACCGGGGACAGGAGGGTCGGGATGAGCAGTTCTTC.

This chain uses TRBV9 with TRBJ2-7; 7 positions agree with TRBD2. The V gene's germline CDR1 is SGDLS and CDR2 YYNGEE. Unmatched junction bases numbered 6, after V lost 0 bases and J lost 6 bases. The CDR3 sequence is 14 residues long. CDR3 coding DNA: TGTGCCAGCAGCGTAGGACTAGCTGCGAGCGAGCAGTACTTC. Its translation is CASSVGLAASEQYF.

CDR3 DNA: TGTGCCAGCAGCTTAGCGGATTGGACAGGACCAGGCTACACCTTC. Its translation: CASSLADWTGPGYTF. The V call is TRBV7-4, the J call TRBJ1-2, with 7 bases aligning to TRBD1. J lost 8 bases, V lost 0 bases, and 9 bases had no gene match. The CDR3 is 15 residues long. Germline values: CDR1 SGHVT, CDR2 SQSDAQ.

In DNA form, the CDR3 reads TGTGCCAGCAGCTTGGAGCGAAGGGGGAACACTGAAGCTTTCTTT. It codes for CASSLERRGNTEAFF. The V call is TRBV5-4, the J call TRBJ1-1; D perhaps matches TRBD1 (5 bases). Germline lookup yields CDR1 SGHNT and CDR2 YYREEE (reference sequence). Trimming stripped 0 bases from V and 1 base from J, with 10 bases between. The CDR3 covers 15 residues.

There are a few counts of this clone. V is TRBV5-1 and J is TRBJ1-1; 9 bases map to TRBD1. The germline V gene has CDR1 SGHRS and CDR2 YFSETQ. The CDR3 has 18 residues. V lost 0 bases, J lost 6 bases, and 15 bases stayed unmatched. CDR3 sequence reads: CASSLAGGQGARVAEAFF. The CDR3 nucleotides read TGCGCCAGCAGCTTGGCCGGGGGACAGGGCGCCCGGGTCGCTGAAGCTTTCTTT.

This clone was detected a few times. CDR3 loop: CASSSRDRVTKQYF. For the CDR3, the DNA is TGCGCCAGCAGCTCCCGGGACAGGGTTACGAAGCAGTACTTC. The chain couples TRBV5-1 to TRBJ2-7, with 9 bases lining up with TRBD1. J was trimmed by 8 bases and V by 3 bases; bases with no gene match: 9. Germline-derived CDR1 and CDR2 are SGHRS and YFSETQ. The CDR3 totals 14 residues.

This clone was picked up one time. The chain recombines TRBV27 with TRBJ1-2; no reliable D call. The CDR3 has 14 residues. Trimming stripped 3 bases from V and 11 bases from J, with 19 bases between. CDR1 and CDR2 (germline): MNHEY, SMNVEV (reference sequence). CDR3 bases: TGTGCCAGCAGTTTCCAACTAGGTTTAGAGGGTTACACCTTC. As protein: CASSFQLGLEGYTF.

This chain uses TRBV30 with TRBJ1-4, with D uncertain. The V and J ends lost 0 bases and 8 bases respectively, with 10 bases between them. The germline V gene encodes CDR1 GTSNPN and CDR2 SVGIG (reference sequence). CDR3 length: 13 amino acids. CDR3 DNA: TGTGCCTGGAGTGTACATCTTGCCGAAAAACTGTTTTTT. The encoded protein is CAWSVHLAEKLFF. Full variable domain (missing parts from reference TRBV30 and TRBJ1-4): SQTIHQWPATLVQPVGSPLSLECTVEGTSNPNLYWYRQAAGRGLQLLFYSVGIGQISSEVPQNLSASRPQDRQFILSSKKLLLSDSGFYLCAWSVHLAEKLFFGSGTQLSVL.